The next 19 T cell receptor beta chains were all read from a single sample in a study of radiotherapy plus CTLA-4 blockade in lung cancer. This table comes from immunoSEQ multiplex PCR, and its TCRdb copy is limited to in-frame clones, with some not included. The sample has more than 95,000 clones, about 70% seen once. This specimen was peripheral blood, taken from a patient treated with radiotherapy plus ipilimumab. The receptors come from a human donor with non-small cell lung cancer who had a partial response to radiotherapy plus ipilimumab. Some clones in this sample may be carry-over from other donors' samples.

This rearrangement joins TRBV19 to TRBJ1-1; the D gene is possibly TRBD1 (5 bases). V was clipped by 5 bases and J by 1 base, with 14 bases between them. Germline assignment: CDR1 LNHDA and CDR2 SQIVND (reference sequence). The length of the CDR3 is 15 residues. CDR3 sequence: CASSPQGLQNTEAFF. The CDR3 region has the DNA TGTGCCAGTAGTCCCCAGGGACTGCAGAACACTGAAGCTTTCTTT.

This clone was found a few times. The chain employs TRBV6-4 and TRBJ1-5; a weak D match, TRBD1 (5 bases). Trimming took 4 bases from V and 3 from J, leaving 7 bases between them. Germline V lookup: CDR1 MRHNA, CDR2 SNTAGT. The CDR3 sequence is 13 residues long. The CDR3 loop is CASSGQPNQPQHF. CDR3 nucleotide sequence: TGTGCCAGCAGTGGACAGCCCAATCAGCCCCAGCATTTT.

The V and J genes are TRBV19 and TRBJ1-1; a weak D match, TRBD1 (5 bases). In germline, CDR1 is LNHDA, CDR2 SQIVND (reference sequence). CDR3 size: 13 residues. V lost 3 bases, J lost 1 base, and 6 bases lay in between. The DNA for the CDR3 is TGTGCCAGTAGTATGACAGCGAACACTGAAGCTTTCTTT. Translating it yields CASSMTANTEAFF.

The chain links TRBV30 to TRBJ2-5, with TRBD2 matching over 8 bases. The germline CDR1 and CDR2 sequences are GTSNPN and SVGIG (reference sequence). The CDR3 contains 15 residues. V lost 3 bases and J lost 2; bases outside the gene matches: 8. The CDR3 protein is CAWRYSGNRQETQYF. The CDR3 DNA is TGTGCCTGGAGATATAGCGGGAACAGACAAGAGACCCAGTACTTC.

The chain couples TRBV20-1 to TRBJ1-4, with D maybe TRBD1 (5 bases). V shed 6 bases and J shed 7 bases, with 9 bases lying between them. Germline V gives CDR1 DFQATT, CDR2 SNEGSKA (reference sequence). The CDR3 is made up of 11 amino acids. CDR3 amino acids: CSAQVREKLFF. The CDR3 DNA follows: TGCAGTGCACAGGTCCGTGAAAAACTGTTTTTT.

J is TRBJ2-7 and V is TRBV9; D possibly corresponds to TRBD2 (6 bases). V gave up 4 bases and J gave up 4 bases, with 18 bases separating them. The CDR3 covers 15 residues. Germline CDR1 SGDLS, CDR2 YYNGEE. CDR3 in DNA: TGTGCCAGCAGCCCAACCGGGACTCAGACATACGAGCAGTACTTC. Translated, it gives CASSPTGTQTYEQYF.

V usage is TRBV7-2 and J usage is TRBJ1-2; D is perhaps TRBD1 (6 bases). Germline CDR1 is SGHTA and CDR2 is FQGNSA. The CDR3 is 13 residues long. V was pared by 5 bases and J by 7 bases, with 14 bases between. CDR3 sequence (DNA): TGTGCCAGCAGCCTGGGTGAAGGGGGTGGCTACACCTTC. The encoded protein is CASSLGEGGGYTF.

The V and J genes are TRBV4-1 and TRBJ2-1, with 10 bases that match TRBD2. The CDR3 is made up of 16 amino acids. V dropped 2 bases and J dropped 2; count of bases not matched to a gene: 3. Germline values: CDR1 MGHRA, CDR2 YSYEKL. CDR3 sequence reads: CASSQPGLAAYNEQFF. In nucleotides, the CDR3 is TGCGCCAGCAGCCAACCTGGACTAGCGGCCTACAATGAGCAGTTCTTC.

The chain combines TRBV7-2 with TRBJ2-7; TRBD1 is a possible D gene (5 bases). The germline gives CDR1 SGHTA, CDR2 FQGNSA. The V gene lost 5 bases and the J gene lost 3 bases, with 20 bases spanning the gap. The CDR3 loop spans 16 amino acids. CDR3 nucleotide sequence: TGTGCCAGCAGCCCTGAGGCAGGGCGCAAAGACTACGAGCAGTACTTC. It yields the protein CASSPEAGRKDYEQYF.

This clone appeared a single time. The chain is built from TRBV28 and TRBJ2-5; possible D gene TRBD1, 5 bases. This CDR3 has 14 amino acids. With 2 bases removed from V and 4 bases from J, the gap between germline ends came to 11 bases. The germline V gene encodes CDR1 MDHEN and CDR2 SYDVKM. The chain's CDR3 is CASSLGAGPETQYF. Written as DNA, the CDR3 is TGTGCCAGCAGTTTAGGCGCAGGGCCAGAGACCCAGTACTTC.

The chain carries TRBV5-1 and TRBJ2-5; no definite D call. Per the germline V gene, CDR1 is SGHRS and CDR2 is YFSETQ. The CDR3 is made up of 15 amino acids. V was pared by 4 bases and J by 0 bases, with 13 bases between. The DNA of the CDR3 is TGCGCCAGCAGCCCAGGAACAGTGTACCAAGAGACCCAGTACTTC. Protein: CASSPGTVYQETQYF.

The chain employs TRBV7-2 and TRBJ2-5, with D hard to call. Trimming took off 5 bases at V and 4 bases at J, with 11 bases between the two ends. Germline assignment: CDR1 SGHTA and CDR2 FQGNSA. The CDR3 has 13 amino acids. The CDR3 DNA reads as TGTGCCAGCAGCCGGAACTACGGAGAGACCCAGTACTTC. This encodes CASSRNYGETQYF.

The rearrangement links TRBV6-4 to TRBJ2-7, with D perhaps matching TRBD1 (6 bases). Trimming removed 3 bases from V and 4 bases from J, with 19 bases in between. Per germline, CDR1 MRHNA and CDR2 SNTAGT. The CDR3 has 16 residues. This CDR3 is CASSEHHGQCWYEQYF. CDR3 bases: TGTGCCAGCAGTGAACACCACGGACAGTGTTGGTACGAGCAGTACTTC.

This chain connects TRBV15 to TRBJ2-1; perhaps TRBD2 as D (8 bases). Germline V gives CDR1 LNHNV, CDR2 YYDKDF (reference sequence). The CDR3 loop spans 16 amino acids. Trimming pared 1 base from V and 2 bases from J, leaving 12 bases between. In nucleotides, the CDR3 is TGTGCCACCAGCAGAGCGGGAGGGGGCCCCTACAATGAGCAGTTCTTC. Amino acids: CATSRAGGGPYNEQFF.

The rearrangement links TRBV2 to TRBJ2-5; 9 bases are a match to TRBD1. CDR3 size: 15 residues. In germline, CDR1 is SNHLY, CDR2 FYNNEI. The ends lost 3 bases at V and 9 bases at J; junction bases unmatched: 11. The CDR3 nucleotides are TGTGCCAGCAGTGACACGGGACAGGGTCGGGGGGCCCAGTACTTC. Protein: CASSDTGQGRGAQYF.

This clone was detected only a few times. The chain carries TRBV5-4 and TRBJ1-2, with a tentative D call TRBD1 (6 bases). CDR1 SGHNT and CDR2 YYREEE come from the germline V gene (reference sequence). The CDR3 runs 14 residues. The ends were cut back, 4 bases at V and 7 bases at J, with 17 bases in the middle. The CDR3 region has the DNA TGTGCCAGCAGCGTGCCACAGGGTAGGAGTGGCTACACCTTC. Protein sequence: CASSVPQGRSGYTF. The full variable domain, rest sourced from reference TRBV5-4 and TRBJ1-2, is ETGVTQSPTHLIKTRGQQVTLRCSSQSGHNTVSWYQQALGQGPQFIFQYYREEENGRGNFPPRFSGLQFPNYSSELNVNALELDDSALYLCASSVPQGRSGYTFGSGTRLTVV.

This sequence joins TRBV11-3 and TRBJ2-1; 10 bases map to TRBD2. Trimming removed 6 bases from V and 6 bases from J; junction bases left unmatched: 5. Per germline, CDR1 SGHNT and CDR2 YENEEA. The CDR3 runs to 14 residues. The CDR3 DNA is TGTGCCAGCAGTACTAGCGGGGTATTCAATGAGCAGTTCTTC. Protein product: CASSTSGVFNEQFF.

The chain joins TRBV9 to TRBJ2-2, with 12 bases fitting TRBD2. The CDR3 runs to 14 residues. The germline CDR1 and CDR2 sequences are SGDLS and YYNGEE. V gave up 6 bases and J gave up 6 bases; unmatched junction bases: 3. In nucleotides, the CDR3 is TGTGCCAGCAACCTAGCGGGGGGGGCCGGGGAGCTGTTTTTT. Protein: CASNLAGGAGELFF.

This chain joins TRBV5-1 and TRBJ1-2; D unresolved. The V end was cut by 0 bases, the J end by 0 bases, with 12 bases between. The length of the CDR3 is 16 residues. Germline CDR1 is SGHRS and CDR2 is YFSETQ. The CDR3 DNA is TGCGCCAGCAGCTTGGTTGGCGGCCGAACTAACTATGGCTACACCTTC. This sequence encodes CASSLVGGRTNYGYTF.